The clone carrying this T cell receptor beta chain was counted between two and nine times. What it binds is unknown. Germline V gives CDR1 MNHEY, CDR2 SMNVEV (reference sequence). V shed 5 bases and J shed 4 bases, with 11 bases lying between them. This CDR3 is built from 13 residues. Treatment of any kind had been given to no patient before thyroid surgery. Original processing methods: The study's classifier, a distant-metastasis tool for papillary thyroid cancer, was built using CDR3 differences across clinicopathological groups. TCRdb redid the clone calls on the PCR reads using MiXCR. TCRdb, not the original authors, processed these V and J calls. The sample records 35,000 to 45,000 clones, 3% to 3.5% being singletons. The entry originates in a study of metastatic and nonmetastatic thyroid tumors. Broader study findings: Significantly greater TCR beta diversity was reportedly found in malignant thyroid tumors than in benign nodules (in blood and tumor).

The V and J genes are TRBV27 and TRBJ1-2; D gene ambiguous. The source is a female donor with papillary thyroid cancer or a benign thyroid nodule (not recorded which). Some clones in this sample may be carry-over from other donors' samples. The sequencing input was blood. The CDR3 loop is CASSPHGIYGYTF. CDR3 nucleotide sequence: TGTGCCAGCAGTCCTCATGGGATCTATGGCTACACCTTC.